Detailed here is one T cell receptor (beta chain). What it binds is not known. The entry originates in a study of cytomegalovirus exposure and HLA in healthy donors. Study-wide points: The authors later linked a missense DCLRE1C variant to TCR beta V- and J-gene trimming.

PCR involved 60 Vbeta and 13 Jbeta primers. Sequencing was performed with immunoSEQ multiplex PCR; in TCRdb, only in-frame clones are kept and a portion is missing. The sample shows 150,000 to 200,000 clones, roughly 67% of them seen only once. CDR3 length: 14 residues. The V gene's germline CDR1 is SGHDT and CDR2 YYEEEE. The J segment lost 4 bases and the V segment lost 1 base, leaving 4 bases of the junction unmatched. The gene calls are TRBV5-6 and TRBJ1-1; 7 bases are shared with TRBD1. Sample: PBMCs. This receptor was obtained from a woman aged 18-29 years in good health and CMV-seropositive. Here the CDR3 reads CASSLTSGGTEAFF. The CDR3 coding sequence is TGTGCCAGCAGCTTGACGTCAGGGGGCACTGAAGCTTTCTTT.